This TCR beta chain is from a study of T-cell memory formation after mild COVID-19. General observations from the study: In pre-infection memory, a portion of responding clones appeared, which suggested that cross-reactive memory joined. The authors left the SARS-CoV-2 specificity of second-wave clones peaking on day 37 unconfirmed.

Deletions cut 5 bases from V and 4 bases from J, with 14 bases between. CDR3 size: 14 residues. Germline CDR1 MNHEY, CDR2 SMNVEV (reference sequence). This clonotype was seen many times. Antigen specificity is unknown. TCRdb ran MiXCR on the 5' RACE reads and lists one entry per CDR3 protein. Of approximately 230,000 distinct CDR3 sequences in the sample, 16% were seen once. The TCR was taken from a man between 18 and 29 years old who had mild COVID-19 (a few samples of this study predate the infection). Cell type and time point are not known. The source material was PBMCs or a T cell subset sorted from them (not recorded which). This sequence joins TRBV27 and TRBJ1-2; possibly TRBD1 for D (6 bases). Here the CDR3 reads CASSPQGSGYGYTF. CDR3 bases: TGTGCCAGCAGTCCACAGGGCTCGGGCTATGGCTACACCTTC.